A selection of T cell receptor beta chains follows, all from one sample in a study of identifying expanded T cells in peripheral blood. Profiling relied on immunoSEQ multiplex PCR, and the TCRdb table lists in-frame clones only, not all of them. The sample lists some 130,000 clones; roughly 90% were seen once. The specimen sequenced was blood. These receptors came from a person aged 18-70 years in good health. CDR3s include the opening cysteine and the closing phenylalanine or tryptophan. D genes are given only for firm matches. The listing skips clone size in some rows; elsewhere it reads once, few, many or a size class.

>TRBJ2-1|.|TRBV7-9|13|.
CASSLQGGNEQFF
TGTGCCAGCAGCCTACAGGGAGGGAATGAGCAGTTCTTC
>TRBJ2-1|.|TRBV7-9|16|.
CASSLVWGTPYNEQFF
TGTGCCAGCAGCTTAGTTTGGGGTACCCCCTACAATGAGCAGTTCTTC
>TRBJ2-5|TRBD1|TRBV5-1|16|.
CASSSRTGGVEETQYF
TGCGCCAGCAGCTCGCGGACAGGGGGCGTCGAAGAGACCCAGTACTTC
>TRBJ2-7|.|TRBV4-1|16|once
CASSQAGEVTTYEQYF
TGCGCCAGCAGCCAAGCGGGCGAGGTGACCACCTACGAGCAGTACTTC
>TRBJ1-3|TRBD1|TRBV19|15|few
CASRGRTGSGNTIYF
TGTGCCAGTAGGGGCCGGACAGGGAGTGGAAACACCATATATTTT
>TRBJ2-7|.|TRBV7-2|13|.
CASSLGKGYEQYF
TGTGCCAGCAGCTTAGGAAAGGGGTACGAGCAGTACTTC
>TRBJ1-2|TRBD1|TRBV5-1|15|few
CASSLRTGGAYGYTF
TGCGCCAGCAGCTTGCGTACAGGGGGGGCATATGGCTACACCTTC
>TRBJ1-5|TRBD1|TRBV18|15|.
CASSRQGPFPPPQHF
TGTGCCAGCTCACGACAGGGCCCGTTCCCCCCACCCCAGCATTTT
>TRBJ2-3|TRBD2|TRBV18|18|.
CASSPREGLAGVGDTQYF
TGTGCCAGCTCTCCCCGGGAGGGACTAGCGGGAGTAGGAGATACGCAGTATTTT
>TRBJ1-2|.|TRBV6-6|13|once
CASSDGASYGYTF
TGTGCCAGCAGTGACGGGGCTTCTTATGGCTACACCTTC
>TRBJ2-3|.|TRBV6-6|15|.
CASSYDRGVTDTQYF
TGTGCCAGCAGTTACGACAGAGGGGTCACAGATACGCAGTATTTT
>TRBJ1-5|.|TRBV7-9|15|many
CASSLDSVAGQPQHF
TGTGCCAGCAGCTTAGACAGTGTAGCCGGTCAGCCCCAGCATTTT
>TRBJ1-5|.|TRBV27|16|.
CASSPQDRNSNQPQHF
TGTGCCAGCAGTCCGCAGGACAGAAATAGCAATCAGCCCCAGCATTTT
>TRBJ2-2|.|TRBV7-3|14|.
CASSRTVNTGELFF
TGTGCCAGCAGCCGGACTGTGAACACCGGGGAGCTGTTTTTT
>TRBJ2-3|.|TRBV11-3|12|.
CASSLNRDTQYF
TGTGCCAGCAGCTTAAACCGAGATACGCAGTATTTT